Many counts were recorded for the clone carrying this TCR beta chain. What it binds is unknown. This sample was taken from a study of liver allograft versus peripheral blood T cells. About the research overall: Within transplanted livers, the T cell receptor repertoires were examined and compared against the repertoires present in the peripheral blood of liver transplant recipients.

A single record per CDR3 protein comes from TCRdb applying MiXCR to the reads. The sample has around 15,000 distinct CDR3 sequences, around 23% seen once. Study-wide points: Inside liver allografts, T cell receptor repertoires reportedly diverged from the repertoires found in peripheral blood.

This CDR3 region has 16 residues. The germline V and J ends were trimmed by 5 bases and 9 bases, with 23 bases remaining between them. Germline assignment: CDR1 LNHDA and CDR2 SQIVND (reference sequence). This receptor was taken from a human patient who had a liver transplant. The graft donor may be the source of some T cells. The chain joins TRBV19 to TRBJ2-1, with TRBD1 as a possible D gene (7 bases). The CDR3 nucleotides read TGTGCCAGTAGTCAGGGGGGTCCTAGCTGGGAGAGTGAGCAGTTCTTC. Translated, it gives CASSQGGPSWESEQFF.